This T cell receptor (beta chain) was found in a study of shared clonotypes between healthy human individuals (dated by TCRdb to 2018 to 2021). For the study in its entirety: Two women and a few men aged 18 to 49 years were included in the cohort. Per donor, three plates each were used for CD4 naive and CD4 memory, two for CD8 naive, and one for CD8 memory. To estimate repertoire size and how much clonotypes are shared between individuals, the study performed deep sequencing of blood TCR repertoires from roughly five healthy adults. To increase sequencing depth and limit assay-specific biases, TCR repertoire library preparation and sequencing were carried out by different laboratories using diverse techniques. Each donor's leukapheresis produced roughly between roughly 0.85 and 10 billion PBMCs. Here is what the overall study found, with its caveats: About 5% of naive CD4, around 3.6% of naive CD8, about 2.5% of memory CD4, and 0.4% of memory CD8 clonotypes were shared across a few donors. Naive subsets generally had larger estimated clonotype richness than memory subsets. The small number of donors limited the genetic and exposure-history diversity represented. Pairwise subsampling led to the expectation that sequencing depth would affect the degree of clonotype sharing among donors. Sampling was limited to blood, and TCR repertoires in tissue likely differ from TCR repertoires in blood. Compared with non-shared clonotypes, the clonotypes found in all four sorted-subset donors had higher generation probabilities. Even with the large sequencing depth, rarefaction of the sorted-subset datasets indicated that sequencing was incomplete.

The donors were healthy, HIV-negative adults who had no recently reported acute infections or vaccinations. Every donor was a Caucasian adult residing in Nashville, Tennessee, USA. CD4+ T cells were enriched by magnetic negative selection, after which naive cells were positively selected on CD45RA and the negative fraction was taken as the memory subset. Blood was obtained by leukapheresis, after which PBMCs were separated by Ficoll-Histopaque density gradient centrifugation and cryopreserved in liquid nitrogen vapor phase. Analytical flow cytometry was used to check the purity and quantity of each magnetically sorted T cell population. Each sorted fraction had its genomic DNA isolated and then quantified by UV absorbance on a Nanodrop 2000c. Unmatched junction bases come to 7, with V trimmed by 8 bases and J by 0 bases. The germline V gene sets CDR1 to SNHLY and CDR2 to FYNNEI. The CDR3 sequence holds 14 residues, the cysteine and phenylalanine included. Of all the DNA, just the CDR3 is kept, 42 bases in frame from base 1.

With respect to this clone: Its antigen specificity is not known. No base-level quality is on record; no much larger clone is a single base apart.

Using the deep immunoSEQ assay, multiplex PCR amplified TCR CDR3 regions from genomic DNA. Extracted genomic DNA from each cell subset was distributed evenly across all wells of several immunoSEQ 96-well plates, and each plate was treated as a replicate. For sorted subsets, roughly 200 ng of genomic DNA, equivalent to around 30,000 T cell genomes, went into each replicate PCR. The purified libraries were quantified using a Qubit 3.0 fluorometer, sized with a Bioanalyzer 2100, and then quantified again using the KAPA Library Quantification kit. A separate single-read 150-cycle Illumina NextSeq 550 flow cell was used to sequence each immunoSEQ 96-well plate. Per the original workflow: Because the immunoSEQ output included only junctional sequences and no quality scores, the filtering could not be the same as the filtering used for full-length reads. Sequences were annotated with PyIR, a Python wrapper for IgBLAST v1.9, and V/J genes and CDR3 were assigned using IMGT germline references. Reads were removed for weak V/J assignments (E-value above 1e-6), missing CDR3, stop codons, out-of-frame junctions, or ambiguous translated residues. V3J clonotypes were defined as sequences sharing the same inferred V gene, J gene, and CDR3 amino acid sequence. To compute the percentage overlap between repertoires, the number of shared unique clonotypes was divided by the size of the smaller repertoire. Three approaches were used to assess repertoire richness: RTK rarefaction, the Chao1 estimator, and Recon v2.1 estimates of unobserved clonotypes. For all TCRbeta clonotypes obtained by the gDNA method from four donors, generation probabilities were computed with OLGA. Not all clones reach the TCRdb copy of this immuneACCESS table, which keeps in-frame sequences only. Checked studies attribute under half of the gap to unresolved V genes and leave the rest unexplained. V and J calls and clone size are those listed in that table; D and trimming were worked out from the DNA. The sample has 1,500,000 or so clones on record, 95% to 97% of them singletons. Together, the top ten hold over 1% of the sample.

The specimen was naive CD4+ T cells sorted from blood. The cell subset or site label on this specimen signifies: CD45RA+ positively selected. In this chain, TRBV2 is recombined with TRBJ2-7; 7 bases in between match TRBD1. This receptor was taken from a man aged 25 to 45 in good health. The nucleotide sequence is given as TGTGCCAGCCGAAACCGGGACAGCTCCTACGAGCAGTACTTC. Its coded protein is CASRNRDSSYEQYF.